Here is one T cell receptor (beta chain) with its context. Its binding antigen is unknown. Base-call qualities are not available, and no considerably larger clone is one nucleotide away. Enrolling through a virtual design, the prospective study's participants ranged in age from roughly 18 to 95 years and lived across some 23 United States geographic areas. In the prospective study, cohorts were assigned on the basis of participant-reported clinical history obtained from a screening survey and a study questionnaire. In the prospective study, whole blood, serum and a nasopharyngeal or oropharyngeal swab were collected from each participant by mobile phlebotomists. Prospective study participants could optionally give additional blood draws and questionnaires over an approximately two-month period. Prospective study blood samples were shipped either frozen or at room temperature before DNA extraction.

The sample belongs to a study of blood T cell repertoires in COVID-19 (dated by TCRdb to between 2020 and 2021). General notes on the study: ImmuneRACE Cohort 3 recovered participants were defined by two consecutive negative NP/OP PCR tests, healthcare professional clearance, or symptom resolution. The repertoires were released in a freely available public database intended as a resource for research on the immune response to SARS-CoV-2. The prospective study material was composed of cDNA or gDNA derived from T cells, B-cell-depleted T cells, or PBMCs. Collaborator samples came from the United States, Italy and Spain and covered acute and convalescent phases of COVID-19. The dataset comprised deeply sampled blood TCRbeta repertoires from subjects exposed to, actively infected with, or recovered from COVID-19. Nearly every sample came with metadata listing a de-identified subject ID, COVID-19 status, age in years and sex. The samples were drawn from the first 160 participants of the ongoing ImmuneRACE study and from some 1,300 subjects provided by 6 global collaborators. Where available, HLA class I and class II types were taken from metadata supplied by the sample provider and were not determined by assay-based typing. Here is what the overall study found, with its caveats: How much clinical and demographic metadata was included differed by source and by participant, and the metadata was provided uncurated.

TCRbeta CDR3 regions were amplified from genomic DNA using the immunoSEQ Assay, a bias-controlled multiplex PCR. For the original study's pipeline: The number of nucleated cells in each sample was estimated by amplification of reference gene primers within the assay. To quantify the absolute abundance of each unique TCRbeta CDR3 rearrangement, sequence reads were collapsed and filtered. For each sample, productive Simpson clonality was calculated as the square root of Simpson's diversity index across productive rearrangements. The source is immuneACCESS, and TCRdb retained only in-frame sequences with V and J called. Part of the clones is not carried over; for the studies checked, unresolved V genes explain less than half of this, and the remainder is unexplained. The DNA was the basis for D and trimming; V, J and clone size are from that table. In all, the sample holds over 110,000 clones, and under 90% of those were seen once. The ten top clones hold roughly 4.3% of the sample.

Taken from cysteine to phenylalanine, the CDR3 has 17 residues. Solely the CDR3 DNA is kept, with 51 bases framed from the first base. CDR1 and CDR2, looked up from the germline V gene, are SGHDN and FVKESK. V is clipped by 1 base and J by 2 bases, and the sequence between their germline boundaries is 17 bases long. Sample: PBMCs or T cells enriched from blood (not recorded which). This TCR was sampled from a man in his forties or fifties in a cohort exposed to, infected with or recovered from COVID-19 (not recorded which). The chain is made from TRBV14 and TRBJ2-5; the D gene is unclear. The DNA sequence follows: TGTGCCAGCAGCCAAGGGGCAGGCCCGTTTCTTCAAGAGACCCAGTACTTC. It is translated as CASSQGAGPFLQETQYF.